The 19 T cell receptor beta chains listed next were all sequenced from one sample in a study of blood T cell repertoires in COVID-19. The method was immunoSEQ multiplex PCR; TCRdb's version includes in-frame clones alone and lacks a portion of them. The sample contains some 310,000 clones, around 90% of which appear only once. The specimen sequenced was peripheral blood. The receptors derive from a man aged 45 to 65 with active or convalescent COVID-19.

The chain links TRBV5-1 to TRBJ2-5; tentative D call: TRBD2 (5 bases). Germline CDR1 is SGHRS and CDR2 is YFSETQ. V shed 1 base and J shed 1 base, with 8 bases lying between them. This CDR3 contains 14 residues. The CDR3 loop reads CASSLSGSQETQYF. CDR3 DNA sequence: TGCGCCAGCAGCTTGTCGGGGTCCCAAGAGACCCAGTACTTC.

V and J are TRBV24-1 and TRBJ2-5, with TRBD2 matching 8 bases. The CDR3 is made up of 17 amino acids. The junction had 7 bases not matched to a gene; V was cut back by 1 base and J by 1 base. Germline-derived CDR1 and CDR2 are KGHDR and SFDVKD. The CDR3 loop is CATSDFGTGGFQETQYF. In DNA, the CDR3 is TGTGCCACCAGTGATTTTGGGACGGGGGGGTTCCAAGAGACCCAGTACTTC.

The chain uses TRBV15 and TRBJ1-2; 7 nucleotides align to TRBD1. The trim removed 3 bases at V and 3 bases at J, leaving 13 bases unmatched. The germline gives CDR1 LNHNV, CDR2 YYDKDF (reference sequence). The CDR3 runs 17 residues. The CDR3 DNA is TGTGCCACCAGCAGCCACAACCGCAGGGGGAGCGACTATGGCTACACCTTC. This gives the protein CATSSHNRRGSDYGYTF.

V is TRBV11-2 and J is TRBJ1-2, with 10 bases that match TRBD1. Germline V CDR1 and CDR2: SGHAT, FQNNGV. Trimming took 2 bases from V and 4 from J; bases not matched to a gene: 4. The CDR3 sequence is 15 residues long. The CDR3 DNA reads as TGTGCCAGCAGCTTACTCGGACAGGGGGGCTATGGCTACACCTTC. It codes for CASSLLGQGGYGYTF.

The chain links TRBV7-8 to TRBJ1-6; TRBD1 agrees at 8 bases. This CDR3 is 18 amino acids long. Germline loops: CDR1 SGHVS, CDR2 FQNEAQ. V shed 0 bases, J shed 0 bases, and the junction held 4 bases outside the gene matches. CDR3 bases: TGTGCCAGCAGCTTAGCTAGGACAGGGAGCTCCTATAATTCACCCCTCCACTTT. Translated: CASSLARTGSSYNSPLHF.

This CDR3 is CASSQVPGTGTYEQYF. Written as DNA, the CDR3 is TGCGCCAGCAGCCAAGTTCCCGGGACAGGGACCTACGAGCAGTACTTC. This sequence joins TRBV4-1 and TRBJ2-7; 9 bases fit TRBD1. The CDR3 is 16 residues long. Germline V gives CDR1 MGHRA, CDR2 YSYEKL. J gave up 2 bases and V 1 base, and 6 bases lay outside the gene matches.

The chain combines TRBV6-5 with TRBJ1-2, with D perhaps matching TRBD1 (6 bases). Germline values: CDR1 MNHEY, CDR2 SVGAGI. V lost 0 bases and J lost 6, with 14 bases in between. There are 15 residues in the CDR3. CDR3 sequence: CASSYSYRTDNGYTF. The CDR3 nucleotides read TGTGCCAGCAGTTACTCCTACCGGACAGATAATGGCTACACCTTC.

This chain uses TRBV18 with TRBJ1-1; no clear D gene. There are 12 residues in the CDR3. Germline V gene sequence: CDR1 KGHSH, CDR2 LQKENI. Trimming took 6 bases from V and 1 from J, leaving 6 bases between them. CDR3 in DNA: TGTGCCAGCTCCCGGTCGAACACTGAAGCTTTCTTT. This translates into CASSRSNTEAFF.

V is TRBV19 and J is TRBJ1-1, with D possibly matching TRBD1 (6 bases). V was trimmed by 4 bases and J by 1 base, leaving 10 bases between them. Germline V gene data show CDR1 as LNHDA and CDR2 as SQIVND (reference sequence). The CDR3 runs 14 residues. The CDR3 DNA is TGTGCCAGTAGTAGGCAGGGGACGAACACTGAAGCTTTCTTT. As protein: CASSRQGTNTEAFF.

The gene calls are TRBV28 and TRBJ2-3; TRBD2 matches 8 bases. CDR3 length: 15 amino acids. The germline gives CDR1 MDHEN, CDR2 SYDVKM. Losses at the gene ends were 6 bases for V and 1 base for J; bases not matched to a gene: 6. In nucleotides, the CDR3 is TGTGCCAGCAGCACCGGGAGGGCCGGCACAGATACGCAGTATTTT. This translates into CASSTGRAGTDTQYF.

J is TRBJ1-2 and V is TRBV28; D is perhaps TRBD1 (5 bases). This CDR3 comprises 14 residues. Germline V gene sequence: CDR1 MDHEN, CDR2 SYDVKM. V was trimmed by 3 bases and J by 4 bases, leaving 12 bases between them. In DNA form, the CDR3 reads TGTGCCAGCAGTTTTCGGCCCGGGGGCTATGGCTACACCTTC. Its protein product is CASSFRPGGYGYTF.

V is TRBV27 and J is TRBJ1-2; D is unclear. This CDR3 spans 13 amino acids. V dropped 4 bases and J dropped 0 bases, with 6 bases sitting between them. The V gene's germline CDR1 is MNHEY and CDR2 SMNVEV (reference sequence). CDR3 sequence (DNA): TGTGCCAGCAGTTATAATTCTAACTATGGCTACACCTTC. Protein sequence: CASSYNSNYGYTF.

This chain uses TRBV24-1 with TRBJ1-2; D remains ambiguous. This CDR3 is 12 amino acids long. The V gene's germline CDR1 is KGHDR and CDR2 SFDVKD. Trimming shortened V by 3 bases and J by 2 bases, and 3 bases separated the two germline ends. The CDR3 reads CATSDLNYGYTF. CDR3 DNA: TGTGCCACCAGTGATCTAAACTATGGCTACACCTTC.

This clone was seen more than once but under ten times. The chain employs TRBV5-1 and TRBJ2-3, with 7 bases identical to TRBD2. Germline values: CDR1 SGHRS, CDR2 YFSETQ. V gave up 3 bases and J gave up 6 bases; unmatched junction bases: 7. The CDR3 is 14 amino acids. CDR3 amino acids: CASSYGQAGDTQYF. The CDR3 nucleotides are TGCGCCAGCAGCTATGGACAAGCGGGGGATACGCAGTATTTT.

The rearrangement joins TRBV28 to TRBJ1-4, with 7 bases matching TRBD1. CDR1 and CDR2 (germline): MDHEN, SYDVKM. Germline trimming cut 4 bases from V and 8 bases from J; bases unmatched to any gene: 13. CDR3 length: 16 amino acids. The CDR3 protein is CASSSPDRAAGEKLFF. The CDR3 DNA is TGTGCCAGCAGTTCACCCGACAGGGCGGCCGGGGAAAAACTGTTTTTT.

J is TRBJ2-2 and V is TRBV24-1; no firm D call. Trimming took off 3 bases at V and 2 bases at J, with 15 bases between the two ends. The CDR3 loop spans 17 amino acids. CDR1 is KGHDR and CDR2 is SFDVKD in the germline V gene. CDR3 protein: CATSDRKLITNTGELFF. The CDR3 DNA sequence: TGTGCCACCAGTGATCGCAAATTAATAACTAACACCGGGGAGCTGTTTTTT.

V is TRBV28 and J is TRBJ1-1; the D is unclear. The CDR3 loop spans 14 amino acids. Trimming removed 5 bases at V and 2 bases at J, with 12 bases between. Germline V gives CDR1 MDHEN, CDR2 SYDVKM. CDR3 region: CASSVSGFNTEAFF. The CDR3 DNA sequence: TGTGCCAGCAGTGTTAGCGGATTTAACACTGAAGCTTTCTTT.

V gene TRBV19 combines with J gene TRBJ1-5, with D possibly being TRBD1 (6 bases). CDR3 length: 16 residues. Trimming pared 5 bases from V and 5 bases from J, leaving 19 bases between. CDR1 is LNHDA, CDR2 SQIVND, per germline (reference sequence). This CDR3 is CASSSSGRGGDQPQHF. Written as DNA, the CDR3 is TGTGCCAGTAGTTCGTCCGGCAGGGGAGGGGATCAGCCCCAGCATTTT.

The chain couples TRBV5-1 to TRBJ1-2; no clear D gene. The V gene's germline CDR1 is SGHRS and CDR2 YFSETQ. With 1 base removed from V and 6 bases from J, the gap between germline ends came to 16 bases. This CDR3 is 15 amino acids long. The CDR3 sequence: CASSLLGPERDGYTF. The CDR3 DNA is TGCGCCAGCAGCTTGCTTGGCCCAGAACGGGATGGCTACACCTTC.